Shown below are 8 T cell receptor beta chains from a single sample sequenced in a study of tumor and adjacent non-tumor tissue in lung cancer. Three rounds of nested PCR, following a modified ARM-PCR protocol, produced the TCRbeta library. TCRdb independently ran MiXCR on the multiplex PCR reads; one entry per CDR3 protein. The sample includes about 110,000 distinct CDR3 sequences, about 61% of them seen just once. RNA was extracted from bulk tissue without any cell sorting. Distant lung tissue was collected more than 3 cm away from the tumor edge. The specimen sequenced was distant non-tumor lung tissue. All receptors come from a man in his 60s with non-small cell lung cancer.

This CDR3 is CASGRKITEAFF. The CDR3 DNA is TGTGCCAGCGGTAGGAAGATCACTGAAGCTTTCTTT. The chain uses TRBV12-3 or TRBV12-4 and TRBJ1-1; D remains unclear. The CDR3 runs to 12 residues. Trimming pared 8 bases from V and 4 bases from J, leaving 11 bases between.

Regarding this clonotype: A read error is possible here, since a much larger clone lies one base away. For the CDR3, the DNA is TGTGTCACCAGTGATTATGACAGAGACTACAATGAGCAGTTCTTC. This sequence encodes CVTSDYDRDYNEQFF. The gene calls are TRBV24-1 and TRBJ2-1; TRBD1 might be the D (5 bases). The length of the CDR3 is 15 residues. Germline-derived CDR1 and CDR2 are KGHDR and SFDVKD.

There are a few counts of this clonotype. This may stem from a read error, because a much larger clone lies one nucleotide away. The chain recombines TRBV5-1 with TRBJ2-5, with unresolved D. This CDR3 region has 13 residues. The germline V gene has CDR1 SGHRS and CDR2 YFSETQ. The CDR3 region has the DNA TGCGCCAACAGCCCAGACCTGCTTGGGACCCAGTACTTC. This gives the protein CANSPDLLGTQYF.

The table lists this clonotype with a count of one. A much larger clone is a single base away; this may be a read error. The CDR3 DNA reads TGTGCCAGCAGCAAGGGACAGTGGAACGGCTACACCTTC. This codes for CASSKGQWNGYTF. This chain links TRBV7-9 with TRBJ1-2; 7 nucleotides line up with TRBD1. The CDR3 runs 13 residues. V dropped 5 bases and J dropped 8; count of bases not matched to a gene: 8. The V gene's germline CDR1 is SEHNR and CDR2 FQNEAQ (reference sequence). Combining the CDR3 with reference TRBV7-9 and TRBJ1-2 gives the whole variable domain DTGVSQNPRHKITKRGQNVTFRCDPISEHNRLYWYRQTLGQGPEFLTYFQNEAQLEKSRLLSDRFSAERPKGSFSTLEIQRTEQGDSAMYLCASSKGQWNGYTFGSGTRLTVV.

The rearrangement joins TRBV11-3 to TRBJ2-5; maybe TRBD1 (5 bases). The V and J ends lost 3 bases and 3 bases respectively, with 5 bases between them. CDR3 length: 12 amino acids. Germline CDR1 SGHNT, CDR2 YENEEA. Written as DNA, the CDR3 is TGTGCCAGCAGCTTCAGGGAAGAGACCCAGTACTTC. The encoded protein is CASSFREETQYF.

J is TRBJ2-3 and V is TRBV11-3, with TRBD1 matching 8 bases. The CDR3 consists of 15 residues. J lost 5 bases, V lost 0 bases, and 4 bases had no gene match. Germline V gene lookup returns CDR1 SGHNT and CDR2 YENEEA. This chain's CDR3 is CASSLEEDRVDTQYF. The CDR3 nucleotides are TGTGCCAGCAGCTTAGAGGAGGACAGGGTAGATACGCAGTATTTT.

Details on this clonotype: Mismatch with germline at one junction end may stem from a read error. This chain connects TRBV4-3 to TRBJ1-4; TRBD1 aligns across 12 bases. Per germline, CDR1 LGHNA and CDR2 YSLEER. The CDR3 loop spans 16 amino acids. The CDR3 loop is CAGSQGTGGTDEKLFF. The CDR3 nucleotides are TGCGCCGGCAGCCAAGGGACAGGGGGCACGGATGAAAAACTGTTTTTT.

This clonotype has only a few counts. A much larger clone differs from this one at a single base, so this may be a read error. The gene calls are TRBV10-3 and TRBJ2-7; 9 nucleotides agree with TRBD1. Trimming removed 5 bases from V and 9 bases from J; junction bases left unmatched: 11. The CDR3 contains 14 residues. Germline CDR1 ENHRY, CDR2 SYGVKD. This CDR3 is CAISHPGQGKGQYF. The CDR3 bases are TGTGCCATCAGTCATCCGGGACAGGGAAAGGGGCAGTACTTC.